This TCR beta chain was recovered during a study of blood T cell repertoires in COVID-19. Study background: The United States, Italy and Spain supplied acute and convalescent COVID-19 samples. T cells, B-cell-depleted T cells, or PBMCs provided the cDNA or gDNA that served as material.

Germline lookup yields CDR1 KGHDR and CDR2 SFDVKD. J lost 0 bases, V lost 2 bases, and 4 bases had no gene match. This CDR3 is 16 amino acids long. The authors' processing: From reference gene primer amplification, estimates of nucleated cell counts were derived. The assay was immunoSEQ multiplex PCR, and TCRdb's table has in-frame clones only and misses some. For V, J and clone size, that table is used; D and trimming come from the DNA. There are roughly 350,000 clones in the sample; more than 70% occur only once, and 10% lies in the top ten. In Seattle, patients joined the study during active infection and were tracked longitudinally.

V gene TRBV24-1 combines with J gene TRBJ2-7, with TRBD1 matching over 9 bases. The sample taken for sequencing was peripheral blood. The clonotype was recovered from a woman in her thirties with COVID-19, enrolled during active disease. CDR3 coding DNA: TGTGCCACCAGTGATTCCGGACAGGGGAGCTCCTACGAGCAGTACTTC. Protein: CATSDSGQGSSYEQYF.